This T cell receptor (beta chain) is drawn from a study of cytomegalovirus exposure and HLA in healthy donors (dated by TCRdb to about 2017). The study in broad terms: An earlier analysis of approximately 640 of the donors reported 250 to 300 Gb of sequence data and around 120 million unique TCR beta sequences from some 180 million T cells. An early release that covered about 600 HLA-typed donors contained about 300 gigabases of sequencing data and 80 million or so unique TCR sequences. Of the roughly 400 genotyped donors, about 84% fell in the genetic ancestry cluster associated with self-reported Caucasian donors. The study aimed to test whether cataloging public T cell receptors could reveal signatures of past pathogen exposure. Using immunosequencing, the study profiled T cell repertoires from some 670 subjects and related those repertoires to cytomegalovirus serostatus. Besides the first cohort of roughly 640 subjects, a separate validation cohort made up of 120 different subjects was used. High-throughput TCR immunosequencing, statistical association of individual TCRs with disease status, and machine learning were combined to predict cytomegalovirus infection status. In a later analysis, previously published TCR beta repertoires from 500 to 750 donors were re-analyzed and high-resolution HLA genotyping was added so that TCR occurrence patterns could be studied. In the later analysis, no new phenotypic data were used to find candidate immune exposures; instead, reliance was placed on TCR beta sequences and their occurrence across donors. An earlier analysis of some 600 of the donors applied high-throughput TCR beta sequencing to assess whether each TCR beta V gene segment acted as functional or pseudogenic. Alongside the repertoire data, information on donor age, sex, ethnicity and CMV serostatus was compiled. Genome-wide SNP genotypes for about 55% of the roughly 670 donors were used in a later genetic analysis, which treated that subset as a discovery cohort. All discovery cohort repertoires had been generated using a single sequencing platform. Class I and class II HLA loci were covered by the typing at four-digit resolution. The number of donors typed differed by locus, with 629-630 for A, B, C, DRB1 and DQB1, 522 for DQA1, 600 to 610 for DPA1, and 450 to 480 for DPB1. Roughly 5 DR-DQ haplotypes were treated as single units for association and clustering because of strong linkage in the cohort. Among 300 to 500 genotyped donors of the cohort, an average of around 240,000 unique TCR beta nucleotide sequences was sequenced per donor, of which 15% to 20% were non-productive. Study-level results and caveats: In a later genetic analysis, fewer N-insertions in productive TCRs were reported among donors in an Asian-associated ancestry cluster than the approximately 630-donor mean. Because counts were too low, 15 to 20 rarely observed V segments, including chromosome 9 orphons, were left out of the earlier analysis of 500 to 750 of the donors. Linkage disequilibrium might explain the correlated functional status among segregating V segments, but an unknown experimental factor could not be ruled out. In the study, approximately 160 TCR beta chains were listed as associated with cytomegalovirus. According to the authors, the approach could potentially be generalized to other disease states and immunological phenotypes. Cytomegalovirus status was reported to be diagnosed by the classifier with high specificity and sensitivity in both the original and validation cohorts. Most TCR sequences were seen in very few donors, while some public TCRs were found in many individuals. In a later analysis, the rate of TCR association differed among HLA loci, with DRB1 alleles having the most associated TCRs and HLA-C alleles having the fewest. A later analysis reported that several top co-occurrence clusters appeared linked to parvovirus B19, influenza, CMV and Epstein-Barr virus. At a false discovery rate of 0.05, a later analysis linked approximately 18,000 TCR beta sequences to specific HLA alleles. Because HLA typing was unavailable for some donors at each locus, only the typed subset was used in association tests. The only immune exposure information available for the cohort was CMV serostatus. Broadly in line with IMGT annotations, most TCR beta V segments showed up in productive rearrangements about 87% or about 30% of the time in an earlier analysis of approximately 640 of the donors. Only TCR beta chains were sequenced in this cohort, and the absence of alpha or paired-chain data limited detectable features. A later analysis found that HLA-associated TCR beta chains were more clonally expanded and had lower generation probabilities than equally common non-associated chains. A cluster of highly shared sequence variants was judged likely to represent a technical artifact of the sequencing pipeline. In a later analysis, most CMV-associated TCR beta chains were found to appear HLA-restricted, with HLA associations seemingly driven largely by CMV exposure. In vitro tests confirmed that a few of the cytomegalovirus-associated TCR beta chains recognize cytomegalovirus antigens. Roughly uniform sequencing depth across donors was assumed in presence/absence analyses, although this assumption may not hold. A further reported finding was that TCR beta sequences accurately predicted the HLA-A and HLA-B alleles for most subjects in the first cohort. Assigning TCR associations to individual alleles was difficult when HLA alleles, especially DR and DQ, strongly co-occurred. The 87-base-pair reads could not distinguish some IMGT-functional V segments, including TRBV6-2 and TRBV6-3, so those segments were excluded. A later genetic analysis associated a missense DCLRE1C variant with V-gene and J-gene trimming of TCR beta chains, and an independent cohort replicated the association.

Libraries were prepared through the immunoSEQ multiplex PCR assay. A mixture of 60 forward primers for TCR Vbeta segments and 13 reverse primers for TCR Jbeta segments was used in the multiplex PCR. A multiplex PCR assay on genomic DNA amplified the CDR3 region of rearranged TCR beta genes. Amplified TCR beta libraries were sequenced as 87-base-pair reads on the Illumina HiSeq System. The paper's processing steps were these. In a later analysis, approximately 74 million unique TCR beta chains were counted across the roughly 610 repertoires, and around 10 million of these chains were shared by at least two donors. To remove PCR and sequencing errors, raw reads were error-corrected and collapsed into unique sequences using a nearest-neighbor algorithm that merged closely related sequences. V, D and J gene segments were assigned by aligning CDR3 sequences to IMGT reference sequences. Each retained sequence needed at least a six-nucleotide match to both a V gene segment and a J gene segment. Rearrangements were classified as productive when the CDR3 lacked stop codons and remained in frame with V and J, and all other rearrangements were classified as non-productive. CDR3 was defined by IMGT convention, running from the second conserved V-encoded cysteine to the conserved J-encoded phenylalanine. The earlier analysis of roughly 590 of the donors excluded any sequence lacking an unambiguous match to a single V gene segment. An earlier analysis of approximately 590 of the donors classified V segments as functional when productive rearrangements were above 56.7% and as segregating when the standard deviation between donors was above 5%. To diagnose cytomegalovirus status from the catalog of TCR beta chain sequences, a statistical classification framework was built. V and J gene assignment, in a later analysis, came from comparing TCR nucleotide sequences with IMGT/GENE-DB human TR gene sequences. A later analysis assigned CDR3 sequences and most-parsimonious VDJ recombination scenarios with the TCRdist pipeline. In a later analysis, every TCR beta chain was defined by the combination of its CDR3 amino acid sequence and its V-gene family, and reads without a unique V-gene family were dropped. A later analysis removed nearly 600 highly shared, low-generation-probability nucleotide sequences to deal with suspected cross-contamination and a sequencing artifact. In a later analysis, a clonal expansion index was calculated for each public chain from normalized within-repertoire ranks of inferred template counts. A later analysis computed generation probabilities with a VDJ recombination model fitted to out-of-frame rearrangements, and checked the results against IGoR. In a later analysis, hypergeometric tests were used to score TCR-TCR, TCR-HLA and TCR-CMV co-occurrence, with a repertoire-size bias correction applied to TCR pairs. A later analysis estimated false discovery rates by permuting HLA or CMV assignments 20 times. A later analysis grouped co-occurring TCRs with DBSCAN, adding TCRdist sequence similarity when clustering within HLA-allele-positive subsets. Repertoires with fewer than 30,000 or more than 120,000 public chains were left out of co-occurrence clustering, as were four to six repertoires with anomalous nucleotide sharing. This immuneACCESS table, as held by TCRdb, lists in-frame sequences with V and J called but not all clones. Of the missing ones, under half trace to an unresolved V gene in checked studies; the others have no known cause. V and J calls and clone size are given by that table; D and trimming were obtained from the DNA. The sample yields under 150,000 clones; 78% were counted once. The ten largest clones take up 6.3% of the sample.

This clone was seen a few times. There is no known antigen for this receptor. It has no much larger one-base neighbor in the sample; base qualities were not kept. In total, 500 to 700 healthy bone marrow donors made up the cohort. At the time of sampling, all cohort members were nominally healthy, though unrecorded immune exposures were likely present. The donor tested CMV seronegative and was one of the 352 seronegative cohort members. Every donor gave a peripheral blood sample, and the peripheral blood mononuclear cells from that sample were used for TCR beta sequencing. Genomic DNA was extracted from the blood cell samples with the Qiagen DNeasy Blood Extraction Kit. Inclusive of the bounding cysteine and phenylalanine, the CDR3 is 16 residues long. Kept here is only the CDR3 DNA, which spans 48 bases and is read in frame from base 1. A distance of 17 bases separates the germline ends of V and J, which lose 1 base and 6 bases respectively. In the germline V gene (reference sequence), CDR1 corresponds to SEHNR and CDR2 to FQNEAQ.

The sequence joins TRBV7-9 to TRBJ2-3; TRBD2 might be the D gene, on 5 matching bases. This TCR derives from a woman between 40 and 50 years old in good health and CMV-seronegative. The sequencing input was PBMCs. The DNA reads as follows: TGTGCCAGCAGCTTAGGTTCGAGGGATTCGGGCGATACGCAGTATTTT. The translation is CASSLGSRDSGDTQYF. When the CDR3 is completed using the reference TRBV7-9 and TRBJ2-3 genes on either side, the full variable domain is DTGVSQNPRHKITKRGQNVTFRCDPISEHNRLYWYRQTLGQGPEFLTYFQNEAQLEKSRLLSDRFSAERPKGSFSTLEIQRTEQGDSAMYLCASSLGSRDSGDTQYFGPGTRLTVL.